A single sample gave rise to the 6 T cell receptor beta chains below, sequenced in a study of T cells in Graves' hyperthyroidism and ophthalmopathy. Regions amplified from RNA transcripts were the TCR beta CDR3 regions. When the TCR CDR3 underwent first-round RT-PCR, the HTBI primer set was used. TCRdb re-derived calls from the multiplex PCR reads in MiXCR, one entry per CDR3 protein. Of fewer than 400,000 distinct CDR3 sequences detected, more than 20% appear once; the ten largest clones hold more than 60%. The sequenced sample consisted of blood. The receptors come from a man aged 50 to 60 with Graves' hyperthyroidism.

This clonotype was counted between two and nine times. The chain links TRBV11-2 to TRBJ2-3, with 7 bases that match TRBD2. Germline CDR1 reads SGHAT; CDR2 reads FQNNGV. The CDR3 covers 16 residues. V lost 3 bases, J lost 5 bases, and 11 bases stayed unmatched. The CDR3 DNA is TGTGCCAGCAGCTTGCATAGGACTAGAGATGAAGATACGCAGTATTTT. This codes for CASSLHRTRDEDTQYF. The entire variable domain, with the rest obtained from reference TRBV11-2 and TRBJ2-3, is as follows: EAGVAQSPRYKIIEKRQSVAFWCNPISGHATLYWYQQILGQGPKLLIQFQNNGVVDDSQLPKDRFSAERLKGVDSTLKIQPAKLEDSAVYLCASSLHRTRDEDTQYFGPGTRLTVL.

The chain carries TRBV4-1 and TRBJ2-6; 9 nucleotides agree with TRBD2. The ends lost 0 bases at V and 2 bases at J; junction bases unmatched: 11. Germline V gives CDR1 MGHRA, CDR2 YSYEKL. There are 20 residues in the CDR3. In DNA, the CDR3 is TGCGCCAGCAGCCAAGATCGGGGGACTAGCAAGGCGGCTGGGGCCAACGTCCTGACTTTC. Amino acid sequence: CASSQDRGTSKAAGANVLTF.

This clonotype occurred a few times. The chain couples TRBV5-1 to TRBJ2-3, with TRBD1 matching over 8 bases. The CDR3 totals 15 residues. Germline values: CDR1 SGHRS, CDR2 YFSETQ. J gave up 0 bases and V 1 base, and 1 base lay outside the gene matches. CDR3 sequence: CASSLQGASTDTQYF. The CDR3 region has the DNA TGCGCCAGCAGCTTGCAGGGGGCGAGCACAGATACGCAGTATTTT.

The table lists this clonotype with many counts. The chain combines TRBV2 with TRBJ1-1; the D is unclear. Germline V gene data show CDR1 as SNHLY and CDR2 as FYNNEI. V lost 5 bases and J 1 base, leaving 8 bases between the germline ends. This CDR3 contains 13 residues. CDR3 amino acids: CASSLLWNTEAFF. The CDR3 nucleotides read TGTGCCAGCAGTCTTCTCTGGAACACTGAAGCTTTCTTT.

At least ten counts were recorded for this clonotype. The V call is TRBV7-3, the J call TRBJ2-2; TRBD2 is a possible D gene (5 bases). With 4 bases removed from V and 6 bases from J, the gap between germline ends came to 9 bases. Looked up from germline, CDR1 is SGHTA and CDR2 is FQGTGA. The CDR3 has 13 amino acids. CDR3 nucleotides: TGTGCCAGCAGCTCCGTAGCGTCCGGGGAGCTGTTTTTT. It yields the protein CASSSVASGELFF.

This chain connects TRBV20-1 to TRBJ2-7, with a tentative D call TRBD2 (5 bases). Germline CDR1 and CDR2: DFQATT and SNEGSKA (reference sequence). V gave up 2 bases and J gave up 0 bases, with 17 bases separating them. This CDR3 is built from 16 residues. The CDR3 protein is CSARPPQRRSSYEQYF. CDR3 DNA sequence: TGCAGTGCTAGACCCCCCCAGCGGCGCAGCTCCTACGAGCAGTACTTC.